This T cell receptor beta chain stems from a study of blood T cell repertoires in COVID-19. Study in general: Sites across the United States, Italy and Spain contributed samples from acute and convalescent COVID-19.

There are 16 residues in the CDR3. V was trimmed by 4 bases and J by 0 bases, leaving 12 bases between them. Per the germline V gene, CDR1 is LGHNA and CDR2 is YNFKEQ. This clone was recorded a few times. Profiled with immunoSEQ multiplex PCR; TCRdb holds only in-frame clones, not every one. The sample includes roughly 300,000 clones, more than 75% of them seen just once. The age range of participants was about 18 to 100 years, with residence in fewer than 25 US areas. Symptom resolution, clearance, or two negative PCRs marked the recovered donors of Cohort 3. Input material: PBMCs or T cells enriched from blood (not recorded which). The sequence derives from a young woman who had recovered from COVID-19. The rearrangement uses TRBV4-2 and TRBJ1-4; TRBD1 might be the D (5 bases). This CDR3 is CASSPQVTATNEKLFF. CDR3 DNA: TGTGCCAGCAGCCCCCAAGTGACAGCAACTAATGAAAAACTGTTTTTT.